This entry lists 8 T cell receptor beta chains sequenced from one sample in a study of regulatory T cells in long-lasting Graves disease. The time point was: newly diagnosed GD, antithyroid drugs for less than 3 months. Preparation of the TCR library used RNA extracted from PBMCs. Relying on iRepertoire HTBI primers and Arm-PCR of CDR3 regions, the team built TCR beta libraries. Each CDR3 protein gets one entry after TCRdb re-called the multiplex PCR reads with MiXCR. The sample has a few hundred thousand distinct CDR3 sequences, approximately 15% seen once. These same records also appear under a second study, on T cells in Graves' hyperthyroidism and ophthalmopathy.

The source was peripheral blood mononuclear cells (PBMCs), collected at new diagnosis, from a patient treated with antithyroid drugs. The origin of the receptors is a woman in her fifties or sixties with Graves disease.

The CDR3 here is CASSHIAGGYEQYF. CDR3 nucleotides: TGCGCCAGCAGCCACATAGCGGGAGGATACGAGCAGTACTTC. The gene calls are TRBV4-1 and TRBJ2-7, with TRBD2 matching over 10 bases. The germline CDR1 and CDR2 sequences are MGHRA and YSYEKL. There are 14 residues in the CDR3. V gave up 3 bases and J gave up 4 bases; unmatched junction bases: 3.

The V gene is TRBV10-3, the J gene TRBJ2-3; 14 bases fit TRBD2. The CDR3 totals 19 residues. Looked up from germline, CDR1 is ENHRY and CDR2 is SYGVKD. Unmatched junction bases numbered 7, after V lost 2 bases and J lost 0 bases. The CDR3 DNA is TGTGCCATCAGTGAGCTGGGGACTAGCGGGAGTATCAGCACAGATACGCAGTATTTT. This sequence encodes CAISELGTSGSISTDTQYF.

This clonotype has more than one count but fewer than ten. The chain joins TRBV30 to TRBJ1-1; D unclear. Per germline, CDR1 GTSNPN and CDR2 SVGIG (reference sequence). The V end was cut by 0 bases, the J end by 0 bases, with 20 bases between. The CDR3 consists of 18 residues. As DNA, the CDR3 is TGTGCCTGGAGTGTTACCGGTTCTCTAATACTAATGAACACTGAAGCTTTCTTT. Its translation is CAWSVTGSLILMNTEAFF.

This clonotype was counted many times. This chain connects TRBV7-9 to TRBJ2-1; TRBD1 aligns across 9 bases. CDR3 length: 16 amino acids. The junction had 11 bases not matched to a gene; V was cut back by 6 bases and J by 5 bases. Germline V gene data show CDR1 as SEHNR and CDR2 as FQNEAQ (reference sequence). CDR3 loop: CASRPRTGEHDNEQFF. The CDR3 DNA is TGTGCCAGCAGACCTAGGACAGGGGAACATGACAATGAGCAGTTCTTC.

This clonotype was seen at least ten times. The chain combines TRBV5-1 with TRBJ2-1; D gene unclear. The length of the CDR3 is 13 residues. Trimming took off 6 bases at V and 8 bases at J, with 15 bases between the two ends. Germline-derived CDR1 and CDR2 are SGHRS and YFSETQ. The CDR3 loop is CASKRNSWDEQFF. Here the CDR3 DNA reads TGCGCCAGCAAACGGAATAGCTGGGATGAGCAGTTCTTC.

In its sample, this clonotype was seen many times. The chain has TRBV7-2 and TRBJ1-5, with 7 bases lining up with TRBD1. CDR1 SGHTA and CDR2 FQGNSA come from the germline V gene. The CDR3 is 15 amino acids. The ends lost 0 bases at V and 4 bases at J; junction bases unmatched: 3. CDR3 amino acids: CASSLADRLNQPQHF. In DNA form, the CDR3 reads TGTGCCAGCAGCTTAGCGGACAGGTTAAATCAGCCCCAGCATTTT.

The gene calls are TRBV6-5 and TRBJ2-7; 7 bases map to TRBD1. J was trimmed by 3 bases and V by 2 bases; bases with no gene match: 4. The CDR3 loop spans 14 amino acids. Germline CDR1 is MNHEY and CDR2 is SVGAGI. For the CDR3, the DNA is TGTGCCAGCAGTTACGCCCGGGACAGCTACGAGCAGTACTTC. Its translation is CASSYARDSYEQYF.

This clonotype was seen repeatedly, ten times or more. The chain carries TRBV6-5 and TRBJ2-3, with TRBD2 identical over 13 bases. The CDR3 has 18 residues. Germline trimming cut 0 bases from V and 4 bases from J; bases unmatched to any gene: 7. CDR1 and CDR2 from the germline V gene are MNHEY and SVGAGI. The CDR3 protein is CASSYSRGLAGAADTQYF. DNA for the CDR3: TGTGCCAGCAGTTACTCGAGAGGACTAGCGGGAGCTGCAGATACGCAGTATTTT.